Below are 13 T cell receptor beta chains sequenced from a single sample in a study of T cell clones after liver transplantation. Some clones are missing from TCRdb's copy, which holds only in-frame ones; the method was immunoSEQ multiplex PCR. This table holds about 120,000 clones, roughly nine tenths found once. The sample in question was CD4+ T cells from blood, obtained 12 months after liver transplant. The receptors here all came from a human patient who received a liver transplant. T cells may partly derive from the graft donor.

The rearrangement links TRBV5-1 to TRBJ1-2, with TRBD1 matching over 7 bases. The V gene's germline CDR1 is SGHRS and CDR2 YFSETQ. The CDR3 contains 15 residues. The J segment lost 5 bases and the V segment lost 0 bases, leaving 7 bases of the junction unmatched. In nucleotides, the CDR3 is TGCGCCAGCAGCTTGGGAGGAATGGGACAGTATGGCTACACCTTC. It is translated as CASSLGGMGQYGYTF.

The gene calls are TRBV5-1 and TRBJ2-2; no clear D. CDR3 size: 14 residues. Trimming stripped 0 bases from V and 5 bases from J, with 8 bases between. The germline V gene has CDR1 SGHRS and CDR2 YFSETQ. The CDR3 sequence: CASSLGLWTGELFF. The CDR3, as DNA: TGCGCCAGCAGCTTGGGTCTTTGGACCGGGGAGCTGTTTTTT.

The chain's CDR3 is CASSPGGREKLFF. Here the CDR3 DNA reads TGTGCCAGCAGCCCGGGGGGCCGTGAAAAACTGTTTTTT. The chain carries TRBV11-3 and TRBJ1-4, with D possibly being TRBD1 (6 bases). Germline V gene data show CDR1 as SGHNT and CDR2 as YENEEA. The CDR3 covers 13 residues. V was shortened by 5 bases and J by 7 bases, with 11 bases between the two germline ends.

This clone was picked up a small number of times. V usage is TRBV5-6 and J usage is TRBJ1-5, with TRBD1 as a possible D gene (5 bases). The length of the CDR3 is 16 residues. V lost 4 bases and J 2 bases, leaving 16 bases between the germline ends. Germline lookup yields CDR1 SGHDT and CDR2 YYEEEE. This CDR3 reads CASSNRLTGGNQPQHF. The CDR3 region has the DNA TGTGCCAGCAGCAACAGACTCACGGGGGGCAATCAGCCCCAGCATTTT.

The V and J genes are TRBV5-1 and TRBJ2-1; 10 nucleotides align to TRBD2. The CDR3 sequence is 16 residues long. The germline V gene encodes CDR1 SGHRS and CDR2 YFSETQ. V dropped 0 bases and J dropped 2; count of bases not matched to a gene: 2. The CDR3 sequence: CASSLGGTSAYNEQFF. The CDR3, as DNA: TGCGCCAGCAGCTTGGGGGGGACTAGCGCCTACAATGAGCAGTTCTTC. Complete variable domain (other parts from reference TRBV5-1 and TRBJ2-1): KAGVTQTPRYLIKTRGQQVTLSCSPISGHRSVSWYQQTPGQGLQFLFEYFSETQRNKGNFPGRFSGRQFSNSRSEMNVSTLELGDSALYLCASSLGGTSAYNEQFFGPGTRLTVL.

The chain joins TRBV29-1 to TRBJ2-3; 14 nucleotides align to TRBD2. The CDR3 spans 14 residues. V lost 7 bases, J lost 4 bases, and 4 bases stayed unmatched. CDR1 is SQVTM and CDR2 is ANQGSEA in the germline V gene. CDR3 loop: CSGGTSGRADTQYF. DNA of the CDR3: TGCAGCGGCGGGACTAGCGGGAGAGCAGATACGCAGTATTTT.

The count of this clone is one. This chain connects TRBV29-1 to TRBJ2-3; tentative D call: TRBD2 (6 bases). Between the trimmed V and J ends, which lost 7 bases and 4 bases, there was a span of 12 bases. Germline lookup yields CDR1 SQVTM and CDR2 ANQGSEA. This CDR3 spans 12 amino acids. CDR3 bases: TGCAGCGCGGAACTAGCCGCAGATACGCAGTATTTT. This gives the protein CSAELAADTQYF.

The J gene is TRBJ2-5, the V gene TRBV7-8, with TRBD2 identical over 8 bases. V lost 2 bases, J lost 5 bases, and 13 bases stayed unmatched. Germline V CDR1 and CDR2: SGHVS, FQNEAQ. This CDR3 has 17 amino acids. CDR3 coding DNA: TGTGCCAGCAGCTTACAGCGGTGGGTGCCGGGAGGGGAGACCCAGTACTTC. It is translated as CASSLQRWVPGGETQYF.

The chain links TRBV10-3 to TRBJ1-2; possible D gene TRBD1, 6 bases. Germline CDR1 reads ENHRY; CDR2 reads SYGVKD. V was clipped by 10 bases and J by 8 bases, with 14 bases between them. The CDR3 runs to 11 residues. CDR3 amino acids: CATRDKGGYTF. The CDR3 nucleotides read TGTGCCACCCGGGACAAAGGCGGCTACACCTTC.

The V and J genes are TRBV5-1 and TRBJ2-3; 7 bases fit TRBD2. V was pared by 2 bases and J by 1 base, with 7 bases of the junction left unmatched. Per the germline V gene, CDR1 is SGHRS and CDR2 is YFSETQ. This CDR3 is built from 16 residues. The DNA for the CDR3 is TGCGCCAGCAGCTTCGGTCGGCTAGCGGGCACAGATACGCAGTATTTT. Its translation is CASSFGRLAGTDTQYF.

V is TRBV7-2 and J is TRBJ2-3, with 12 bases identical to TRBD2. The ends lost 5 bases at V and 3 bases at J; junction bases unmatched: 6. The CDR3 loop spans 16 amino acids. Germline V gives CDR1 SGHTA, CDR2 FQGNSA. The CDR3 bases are TGTGCCAGCAGCGATACCGGGACTAGCGGGACAGATACGCAGTATTTT. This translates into CASSDTGTSGTDTQYF.

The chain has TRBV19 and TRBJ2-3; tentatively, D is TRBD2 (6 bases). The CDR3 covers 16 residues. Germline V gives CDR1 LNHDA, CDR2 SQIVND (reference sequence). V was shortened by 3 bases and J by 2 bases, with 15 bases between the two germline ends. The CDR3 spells CASSISLAGITDTQYF. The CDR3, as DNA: TGTGCCAGTAGTATCTCACTGGCGGGAATCACAGATACGCAGTATTTT.

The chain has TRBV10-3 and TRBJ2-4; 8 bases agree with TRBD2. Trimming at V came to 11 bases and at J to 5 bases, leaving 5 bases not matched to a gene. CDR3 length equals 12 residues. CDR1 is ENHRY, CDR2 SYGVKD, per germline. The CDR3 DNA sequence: TGTGCCTCCCGGGGGGGAGAAAACATTCAGTACTTC. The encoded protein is CASRGGENIQYF.